These 29 T cell receptor beta chains were sequenced from one sample in a study of cytomegalovirus exposure and HLA in healthy donors. PCR employed 60 Vbeta and 13 Jbeta primers. Sequenced by immunoSEQ multiplex PCR; TCRdb stores in-frame clones only, minus some. The repertoire holds some 200,000 clones, around 86% seen once, with 6.5% in the top ten. The sequenced sample consisted of PBMCs. The receptor source for this set is a woman aged 45 to 65 in good health and CMV-seropositive.

This clone has a handful of counts. The chain couples TRBV9 to TRBJ2-3, with TRBD1 as a possible D gene (5 bases). The germline V gene encodes CDR1 SGDLS and CDR2 YYNGEE. V dropped 2 bases and J dropped 0 bases, with 13 bases sitting between them. The CDR3 has 16 amino acids. The CDR3 DNA is TGTGCCAGCAGCGTCAGGTCAGGGTCTAGCACAGATACGCAGTATTTT. Translating it yields CASSVRSGSSTDTQYF. Looking up the rest from reference TRBV9 and TRBJ2-3 gives the full variable domain: DSGVTQTPKHLITATGQRVTLRCSPRSGDLSVYWYQQSLDQGLQFLIQYYNGEERAKGNILERFSAQQFPDLHSELNLSSLELGDSALYFCASSVRSGSSTDTQYFGPGTRLTVL.

The chain links TRBV7-2 to TRBJ2-3; the match to TRBD2 covers 9 bases. The germline CDR1 and CDR2 sequences are SGHTA and FQGNSA. The CDR3 contains 15 residues. After removal of 1 base from V and 4 bases from J, the junction contained 3 bases not matched to a gene. CDR3 DNA: TGTGCCAGCAGCTTAGAAGGCGGGGGGGCAGATACGCAGTATTTT. It yields the protein CASSLEGGGADTQYF.

As for this clone: At the DNA level, this CDR3 is encoded by other sequences in the same sample as well. The chain couples TRBV5-1 to TRBJ2-1, with 8 bases identical to TRBD2. The CDR3 contains 15 residues. The trim removed 0 bases at V and 4 bases at J, leaving 3 bases unmatched. The V gene's germline CDR1 is SGHRS and CDR2 YFSETQ. CDR3 in amino acids: CASSLVAGSYNEQFF. The CDR3 coding sequence is TGCGCCAGCAGCTTGGTAGCGGGATCTTACAATGAGCAGTTCTTC.

The J gene is TRBJ2-3, the V gene TRBV7-9, with 7 bases identical to TRBD2. The CDR3 totals 14 residues. CDR1 SEHNR and CDR2 FQNEAQ come from the germline V gene (reference sequence). V was clipped by 8 bases and J by 2 bases; unmatched bases: 7. The chain's CDR3 is CASAAGTNTDTQYF. CDR3 coding DNA: TGTGCCAGCGCTGCCGGGACTAACACAGATACGCAGTATTTT.

In its sample, this clone was seen a few times. The chain has TRBV5-1 and TRBJ1-5, with a possible D match to TRBD1 (6 bases). Looked up from germline, CDR1 is SGHRS and CDR2 is YFSETQ. The CDR3 covers 16 residues. The ends were cut back, 3 bases at V and 3 bases at J, with 16 bases in the middle. This CDR3 is CASSSSLDSHNQPQHF. In DNA form, the CDR3 reads TGCGCCAGCAGCTCGTCACTGGACAGTCACAATCAGCCCCAGCATTTT.

This chain links TRBV19 with TRBJ2-7; D gene unclear. The CDR3 is made up of 13 amino acids. In germline, CDR1 is LNHDA, CDR2 SQIVND (reference sequence). Trimming left V 3 bases short and J 1 base short, with 7 bases between. Here the CDR3 DNA reads TGTGCCAGTAGTATGTCCGTATCCTACGAGCAGTACTTC. It codes for CASSMSVSYEQYF.

V gene TRBV7-6 combines with J gene TRBJ2-5, with TRBD1 identical over 8 bases. The CDR3 has 14 residues. Trimming at V came to 5 bases and at J to 7 bases, leaving 9 bases not matched to a gene. The germline CDR1 and CDR2 sequences are SGHVS and FNYEAQ. CDR3 sequence: CASSLSQGEVTQYF. The CDR3 DNA reads TGTGCCAGCAGCCTCTCACAGGGGGAGGTGACCCAGTACTTC.

The chain joins TRBV28 to TRBJ2-5, with 7 bases matching TRBD1. The CDR3 is made up of 12 amino acids. J gave up 6 bases and V 2 bases, and 0 bases lay outside the gene matches. Per the germline V gene, CDR1 is MDHEN and CDR2 is SYDVKM. CDR3: CASSLRGQTQYF. The CDR3 DNA reads as TGTGCCAGCAGTTTAAGGGGGCAGACCCAGTACTTC.

The V gene is TRBV28, the J gene TRBJ1-2, with TRBD1 matching over 8 bases. V dropped 6 bases and J dropped 6; count of bases not matched to a gene: 15. Germline CDR1 MDHEN, CDR2 SYDVKM. CDR3 size: 16 residues. This chain's CDR3 is CASSRLEMDRENGYTF. The DNA of the CDR3 is TGTGCCAGCAGCCGACTAGAAATGGACAGGGAAAATGGCTACACCTTC.

The chain recombines TRBV5-4 with TRBJ2-7; D is unresolved. Germline CDR1 and CDR2: SGHNT and YYREEE (reference sequence). Trimming shortened V by 0 bases and J by 0 bases, and 7 bases separated the two germline ends. The CDR3 sequence is 14 residues long. This chain's CDR3 is CASSLELSSYEQYF. The CDR3 nucleotides read TGTGCCAGCAGCTTGGAGCTTAGCTCCTACGAGCAGTACTTC.

The rearrangement joins TRBV5-1 to TRBJ2-5; tentative D call: TRBD2 (6 bases). CDR3 length: 14 residues. V was cut by 6 bases and J by 1 base, with 13 bases left in between. CDR1 is SGHRS and CDR2 is YFSETQ in the germline V gene. The CDR3 loop reads CASNIGRRQETQYF. CDR3 nucleotide sequence: TGCGCCAGCAACATAGGGAGGCGCCAAGAGACCCAGTACTTC. The entire variable domain, with the rest obtained from reference TRBV5-1 and TRBJ2-5, is as follows: KAGVTQTPRYLIKTRGQQVTLSCSPISGHRSVSWYQQTPGQGLQFLFEYFSETQRNKGNFPGRFSGRQFSNSRSEMNVSTLELGDSALYLCASNIGRRQETQYFGPGTRLLVL.

V is TRBV5-4 and J is TRBJ2-5; 8 positions agree with TRBD1. Losses at the gene ends were 4 bases for V and 5 bases for J; bases not matched to a gene: 7. This CDR3 has 14 amino acids. Germline V gives CDR1 SGHNT, CDR2 YYREEE (reference sequence). The CDR3 DNA is TGTGCCAGCAGCGCGCCGACAGGGGTGGAGACCCAGTACTTC. This codes for CASSAPTGVETQYF.

The rearrangement joins TRBV2 to TRBJ2-1, with D possibly matching TRBD1 (6 bases). The V and J ends lost 7 bases and 9 bases respectively, with 16 bases between them. This CDR3 is built from 13 residues. Germline CDR1 SNHLY, CDR2 FYNNEI. Here the CDR3 reads CASTQGPKGEQFF. CDR3 sequence (DNA): TGTGCCAGCACTCAGGGGCCGAAGGGTGAGCAGTTCTTC.

This clone was observed once. The CDR3 spells CASRPGTISYNEQFF. DNA of the CDR3: TGCGCCAGCAGACCCGGGACAATCTCCTACAATGAGCAGTTCTTC. The rearrangement links TRBV5-1 to TRBJ2-1; possibly TRBD1 for D (6 bases). The V gene lost 5 bases and the J gene lost 0 bases, with 12 bases spanning the gap. The V gene's germline CDR1 is SGHRS and CDR2 YFSETQ. This CDR3 comprises 15 residues. The complete variable domain, with remaining parts taken from reference TRBV5-1 and TRBJ2-1, reads KAGVTQTPRYLIKTRGQQVTLSCSPISGHRSVSWYQQTPGQGLQFLFEYFSETQRNKGNFPGRFSGRQFSNSRSEMNVSTLELGDSALYLCASRPGTISYNEQFFGPGTRLTVL.

The V gene is TRBV10-3, the J gene TRBJ2-3, with 11 positions matching TRBD2. The CDR3 runs 18 residues. Germline lookup yields CDR1 ENHRY and CDR2 SYGVKD. Germline trimming cut 4 bases from V and 1 base from J; bases unmatched to any gene: 10. The CDR3 region is CAISGGRLAGGRTDTQYF. CDR3 DNA sequence: TGTGCCATCAGTGGAGGACGGCTAGCGGGGGGACGCACAGATACGCAGTATTTT.

This clone was counted once. The CDR3 bases are TGCAGCGTTAGGCCATGGAGATTGAACACTGAAGCTTTCTTT. Translated: CSVRPWRLNTEAFF. This chain links TRBV29-1 with TRBJ1-1; D call uncertain. The CDR3 totals 14 residues. The V end was cut by 5 bases, the J end by 0 bases, with 13 bases between. Germline CDR1 SQVTM, CDR2 ANQGSEA.

J is TRBJ2-3 and V is TRBV5-1; a weak D match, TRBD1 (6 bases). V was clipped by 2 bases and J by 6 bases, with 16 bases between them. The CDR3 is 15 amino acids. The germline gives CDR1 SGHRS, CDR2 YFSETQ. CDR3 in amino acids: CASSFPGQPEDTQYF. In DNA, the CDR3 is TGCGCCAGCAGCTTCCCTGGACAGCCCGAGGATACGCAGTATTTT. Complete variable domain (other parts from reference TRBV5-1 and TRBJ2-3): KAGVTQTPRYLIKTRGQQVTLSCSPISGHRSVSWYQQTPGQGLQFLFEYFSETQRNKGNFPGRFSGRQFSNSRSEMNVSTLELGDSALYLCASSFPGQPEDTQYFGPGTRLTVL.

This sequence joins TRBV28 and TRBJ1-2; the match to TRBD1 covers 9 bases. The germline CDR1 and CDR2 sequences are MDHEN and SYDVKM. The CDR3 extends over 15 amino acids. Trimming cost V 6 bases and J 4 bases; bases outside gene matches: 9. CDR3 sequence: CASRLGTGNGYGYTF. In DNA form, the CDR3 reads TGTGCCAGCAGACTAGGGACAGGGAATGGCTATGGCTACACCTTC.

The chain employs TRBV9 and TRBJ1-2; TRBD1 matches 9 bases. The junction had 5 bases not matched to a gene; V was cut back by 2 bases and J by 0 bases. The CDR3 loop spans 16 amino acids. Germline V gene sequence: CDR1 SGDLS, CDR2 YYNGEE. DNA of the CDR3: TGTGCCAGCAGCGTGGGCTACAGGGGGCCTAACTATGGCTACACCTTC. Translation: CASSVGYRGPNYGYTF.

This chain uses TRBV13 with TRBJ2-1; 10 bases align to TRBD2. Germline V CDR1 and CDR2: PRHDT, FYEKMQ (reference sequence). V lost 0 bases to trimming and J lost 0 bases; unmatched junction nucleotides: 8. This CDR3 contains 19 residues. CDR3 DNA sequence: TGTGCCAGCAGCTTAGGACTAGCGGGGTTCTACCGCTCCTACAATGAGCAGTTCTTC. Protein product: CASSLGLAGFYRSYNEQFF.

This chain connects TRBV9 to TRBJ2-1; 7 bases match TRBD2. J gave up 6 bases and V 4 bases, and 4 bases lay outside the gene matches. Germline assignment: CDR1 SGDLS and CDR2 YYNGEE. The CDR3 runs 13 residues. The chain's CDR3 is CASSKRTSNEQFF. DNA of the CDR3: TGTGCCAGCAGCAAACGGACTAGCAATGAGCAGTTCTTC.

This chain connects TRBV28 to TRBJ2-7; 16 nucleotides line up with TRBD2. This CDR3 is built from 18 residues. The germline gives CDR1 MDHEN, CDR2 SYDVKM. The J segment lost 3 bases and the V segment lost 2 bases, leaving 7 bases of the junction unmatched. The CDR3 sequence: CASSLGTSGRAIFYEQYF. The CDR3 nucleotides read TGTGCCAGCAGTTTAGGGACTAGCGGGAGGGCCATTTTCTACGAGCAGTACTTC.

This CDR3 is CASSPGTGVQTEAFF. CDR3 sequence (DNA): TGTGCCAGCAGTCCCGGGACAGGGGTACAGACTGAAGCTTTCTTT. The chain combines TRBV28 with TRBJ1-1, with 10 bases that match TRBD1. The CDR3 has 15 amino acids. Germline CDR1 MDHEN, CDR2 SYDVKM. V lost 5 bases and J lost 5; bases outside the gene matches: 8.

The chain recombines TRBV4-3 with TRBJ2-3, with 7 bases lining up with TRBD2. V was pared by 3 bases and J by 6 bases, with 3 bases of the junction left unmatched. The CDR3 length is 13 residues. Germline CDR1 and CDR2: LGHNA and YSLEER. As DNA, the CDR3 is TGCGCCAGCAGCCAGACCGGGGGGGATACGCAGTATTTT. This encodes CASSQTGGDTQYF.

The genes are TRBV11-2 and TRBJ2-1; TRBD2 matches 8 bases. The trim removed 6 bases at V and 10 bases at J, leaving 11 bases unmatched. CDR1 SGHAT and CDR2 FQNNGV come from the germline V gene. The CDR3 totals 14 residues. The CDR3 is CASRRFPGGHEQFF. The CDR3, as DNA: TGTGCCAGCAGGCGGTTCCCGGGGGGGCACGAGCAGTTCTTC. The complete variable domain, with remaining parts taken from reference TRBV11-2 and TRBJ2-1, reads EAGVAQSPRYKIIEKRQSVAFWCNPISGHATLYWYQQILGQGPKLLIQFQNNGVVDDSQLPKDRFSAERLKGVDSTLKIQPAKLEDSAVYLCASRRFPGGHEQFFGPGTRLTVL.

The chain uses TRBV4-1 and TRBJ2-2; D perhaps matches TRBD2 (6 bases). The CDR3 extends over 17 amino acids. The V end lost 3 bases, the J end lost 6 bases, and 20 bases lay between the germline ends. CDR1 MGHRA and CDR2 YSYEKL come from the germline V gene. The CDR3 DNA reads TGCGCCAGCAGCCACGGCCTTAGCGGAGGGGCCGCCGGGGAGCTGTTTTTT. Its protein product is CASSHGLSGGAAGELFF.

The rearrangement joins TRBV6-5 to TRBJ2-2; TRBD1 might be the D (6 bases). CDR1 is MNHEY and CDR2 is SVGAGI in the germline V gene. V dropped 6 bases and J dropped 4 bases, with 12 bases sitting between them. This CDR3 contains 14 residues. CDR3 DNA: TGTGCCAGCAGCCTGGGACATTTCACCGGGGAGCTGTTTTTT. Translated: CASSLGHFTGELFF.

This clone was observed a handful of times. This chain connects TRBV29-1 to TRBJ1-5; the match to TRBD1 covers 9 bases. J gave up 4 bases and V 5 bases, and 9 bases lay outside the gene matches. The CDR3 has 15 residues. CDR1 is SQVTM, CDR2 ANQGSEA, per germline. The CDR3 DNA sequence: TGCAGCGTTACAGGGGGCGCCGGGGTGAATCAGCCCCAGCATTTT. Protein product: CSVTGGAGVNQPQHF.

V is TRBV6-1 and J is TRBJ2-7; D might be TRBD2 (6 bases). The CDR3 covers 13 residues. The germline gives CDR1 MNHNS, CDR2 SASEGT. CDR3 coding DNA: TGTGCGGGCGGGACGCTTAATTCCTACGAGCAGTACTTC. This sequence encodes CAGGTLNSYEQYF.